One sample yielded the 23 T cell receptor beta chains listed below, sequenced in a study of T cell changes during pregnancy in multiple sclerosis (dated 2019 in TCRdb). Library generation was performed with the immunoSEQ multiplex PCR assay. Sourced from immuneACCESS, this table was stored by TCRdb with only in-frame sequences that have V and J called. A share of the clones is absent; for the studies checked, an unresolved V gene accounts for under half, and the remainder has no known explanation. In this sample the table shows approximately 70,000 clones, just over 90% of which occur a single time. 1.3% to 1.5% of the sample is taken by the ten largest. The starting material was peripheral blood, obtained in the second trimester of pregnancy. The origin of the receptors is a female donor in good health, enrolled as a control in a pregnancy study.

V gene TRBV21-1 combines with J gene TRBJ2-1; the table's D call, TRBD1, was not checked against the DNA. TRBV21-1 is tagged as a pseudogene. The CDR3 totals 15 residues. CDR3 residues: CASSDRGPGYNEQFF. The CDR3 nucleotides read TGTGCCAGCAGCGACAGGGGGCCCGGCTACAATGAGCAGTTCTTC.

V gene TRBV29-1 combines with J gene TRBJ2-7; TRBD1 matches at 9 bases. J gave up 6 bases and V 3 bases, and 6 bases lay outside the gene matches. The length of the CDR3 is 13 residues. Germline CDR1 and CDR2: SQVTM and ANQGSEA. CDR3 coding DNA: TGCAGCGTTGAGGGGACAGGGAATGGCGAGCAGTACTTC. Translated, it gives CSVEGTGNGEQYF.

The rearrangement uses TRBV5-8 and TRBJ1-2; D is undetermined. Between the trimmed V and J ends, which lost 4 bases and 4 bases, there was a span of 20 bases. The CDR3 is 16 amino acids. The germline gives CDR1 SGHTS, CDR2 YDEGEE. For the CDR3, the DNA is TGTGCCAGCAGCGAGGCGGGTCCAACAGTAACCTATGGCTACACCTTC. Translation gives CASSEAGPTVTYGYTF.

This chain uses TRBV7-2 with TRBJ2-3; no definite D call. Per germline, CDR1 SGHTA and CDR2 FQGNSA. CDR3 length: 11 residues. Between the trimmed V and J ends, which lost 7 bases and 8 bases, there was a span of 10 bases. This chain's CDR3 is CASTPKSTQYF. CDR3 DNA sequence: TGTGCCAGCACCCCTAAAAGTACGCAGTATTTT.

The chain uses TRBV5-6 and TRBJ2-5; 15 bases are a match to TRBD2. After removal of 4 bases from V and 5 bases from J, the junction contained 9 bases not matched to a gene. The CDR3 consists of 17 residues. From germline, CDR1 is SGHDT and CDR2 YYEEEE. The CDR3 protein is CASSPGLAGGLAETQYF. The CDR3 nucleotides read TGTGCCAGCAGCCCGGGACTAGCGGGAGGATTGGCGGAGACCCAGTACTTC.

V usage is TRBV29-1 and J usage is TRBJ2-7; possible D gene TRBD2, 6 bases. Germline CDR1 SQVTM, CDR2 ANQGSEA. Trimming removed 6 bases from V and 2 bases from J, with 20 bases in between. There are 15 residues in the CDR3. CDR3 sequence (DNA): TGCAGCGTAGGCTTCGCGGGGACGGAAGCCTACGAGCAGTACTTC. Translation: CSVGFAGTEAYEQYF.

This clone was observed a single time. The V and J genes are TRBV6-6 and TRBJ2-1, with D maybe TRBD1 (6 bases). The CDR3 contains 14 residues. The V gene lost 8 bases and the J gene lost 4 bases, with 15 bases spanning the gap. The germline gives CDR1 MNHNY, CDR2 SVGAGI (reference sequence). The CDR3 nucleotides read TGTGCCAGCGCAGGGGCAGAGGCTTACAATGAGCAGTTCTTC. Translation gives CASAGAEAYNEQFF.

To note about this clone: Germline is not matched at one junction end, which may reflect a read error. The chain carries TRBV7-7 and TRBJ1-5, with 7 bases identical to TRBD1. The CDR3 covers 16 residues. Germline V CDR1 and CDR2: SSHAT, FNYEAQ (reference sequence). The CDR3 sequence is CASSLAPGQGDQPQHF. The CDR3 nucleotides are TGTGCTAGCAGCTTAGCGCCAGGGCAGGGGGATCAGCCCCAGCATTTT. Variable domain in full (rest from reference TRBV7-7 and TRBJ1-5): GAGVSQSPRYKVTKRGQDVTLRCDPISSHATLYWYQQALGQGPEFLTYFNYEAQPDKSGLPSDRFSAERPEGSISTLTIQRTEQRDSAMYRCASSLAPGQGDQPQHFGDGTRLSIL.

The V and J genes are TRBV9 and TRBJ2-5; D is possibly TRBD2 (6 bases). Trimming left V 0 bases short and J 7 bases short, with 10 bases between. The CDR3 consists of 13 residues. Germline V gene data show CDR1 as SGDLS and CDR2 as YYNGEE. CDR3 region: CASSVASSGTQYF. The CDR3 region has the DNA TGTGCCAGCAGCGTAGCGAGTAGCGGGACCCAGTACTTC.

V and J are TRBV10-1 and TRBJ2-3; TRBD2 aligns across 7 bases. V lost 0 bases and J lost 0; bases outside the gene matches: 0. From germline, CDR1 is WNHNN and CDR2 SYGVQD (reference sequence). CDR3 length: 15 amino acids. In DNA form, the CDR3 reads TGCGCCAGCAGTGAGTCTAGCGGGAGCACAGATACGCAGTATTTT. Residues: CASSESSGSTDTQYF.

CDR3 region: CASSAGQETYEQYF. The CDR3 DNA reads as TGTGCCAGCAGCGCGGGACAGGAAACCTACGAGCAGTACTTC. The V and J genes are TRBV5-6 and TRBJ2-7, with 8 bases aligning to TRBD1. Looked up from germline, CDR1 is SGHDT and CDR2 is YYEEEE. There are 14 residues in the CDR3. V shed 4 bases and J 2 bases; nucleotides not matched to a gene: 5.

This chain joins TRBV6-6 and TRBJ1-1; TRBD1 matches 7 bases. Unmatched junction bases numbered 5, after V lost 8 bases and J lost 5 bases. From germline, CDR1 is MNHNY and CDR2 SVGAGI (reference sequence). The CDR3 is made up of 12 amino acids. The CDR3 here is CASADRETEAFF. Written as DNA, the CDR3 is TGTGCCAGCGCCGACAGGGAAACTGAAGCTTTCTTT.

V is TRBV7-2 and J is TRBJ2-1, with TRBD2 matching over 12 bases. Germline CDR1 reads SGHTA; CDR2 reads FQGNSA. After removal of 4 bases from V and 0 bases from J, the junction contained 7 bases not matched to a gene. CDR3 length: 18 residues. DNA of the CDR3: TGTGCCAGCAGCTACCCTAGCGGGAGGGGTAGCTCCTACAATGAGCAGTTCTTC. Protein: CASSYPSGRGSSYNEQFF.

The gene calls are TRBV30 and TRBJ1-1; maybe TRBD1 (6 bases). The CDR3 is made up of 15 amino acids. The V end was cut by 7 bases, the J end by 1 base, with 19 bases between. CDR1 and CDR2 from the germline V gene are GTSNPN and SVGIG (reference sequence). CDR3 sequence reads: CAFRYPGGWNTEAFF. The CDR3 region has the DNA TGTGCCTTCCGTTATCCGGGGGGCTGGAACACTGAAGCTTTCTTT.

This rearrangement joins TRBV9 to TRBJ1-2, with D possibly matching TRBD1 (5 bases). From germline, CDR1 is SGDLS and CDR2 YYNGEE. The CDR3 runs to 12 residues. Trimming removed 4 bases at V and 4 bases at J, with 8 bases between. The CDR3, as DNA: TGTGCCAGCAGCCCAGACAGCTATGGCTACACCTTC. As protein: CASSPDSYGYTF.

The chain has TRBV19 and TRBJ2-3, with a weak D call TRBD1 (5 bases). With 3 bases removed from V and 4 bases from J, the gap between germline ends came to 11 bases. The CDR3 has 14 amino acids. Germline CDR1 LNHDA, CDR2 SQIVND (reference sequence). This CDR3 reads CASSINPRADTQYF. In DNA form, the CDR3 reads TGTGCCAGTAGTATTAATCCCAGGGCAGATACGCAGTATTTT.

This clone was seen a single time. The CDR3 DNA follows: TGCGCCAGCAGCCATACAGGGAGTGAAAAACTGTTTTTT. Its translation is CASSHTGSEKLFF. This sequence joins TRBV4-3 and TRBJ1-4; D perhaps matches TRBD1 (6 bases). Germline V gives CDR1 LGHNA, CDR2 YSLEER. V lost 3 bases and J 7 bases, leaving 9 bases between the germline ends. The CDR3 loop spans 13 amino acids.

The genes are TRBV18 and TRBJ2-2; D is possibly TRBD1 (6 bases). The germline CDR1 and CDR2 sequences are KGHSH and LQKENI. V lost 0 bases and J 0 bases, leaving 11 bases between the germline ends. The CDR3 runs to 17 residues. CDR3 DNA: TGTGCCAGCTCACCACCGTTTCGGACAGCGAACACCGGGGAGCTGTTTTTT. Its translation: CASSPPFRTANTGELFF.

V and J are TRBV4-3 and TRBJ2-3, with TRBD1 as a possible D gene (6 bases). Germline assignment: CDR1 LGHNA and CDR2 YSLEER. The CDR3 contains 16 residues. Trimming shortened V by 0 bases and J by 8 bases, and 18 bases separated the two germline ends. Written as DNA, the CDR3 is TGCGCCAGCAGCCAAGATGTCGGTTCCTCCAGGGGTACGCAGTATTTT. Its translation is CASSQDVGSSRGTQYF.

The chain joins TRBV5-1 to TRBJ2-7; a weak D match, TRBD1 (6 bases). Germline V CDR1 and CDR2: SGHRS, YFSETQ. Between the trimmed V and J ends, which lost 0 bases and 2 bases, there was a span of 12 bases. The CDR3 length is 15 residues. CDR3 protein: CASSLGTGLTYEQYF. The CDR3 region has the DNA TGCGCCAGCAGCTTGGGAACAGGGTTGACCTACGAGCAGTACTTC.

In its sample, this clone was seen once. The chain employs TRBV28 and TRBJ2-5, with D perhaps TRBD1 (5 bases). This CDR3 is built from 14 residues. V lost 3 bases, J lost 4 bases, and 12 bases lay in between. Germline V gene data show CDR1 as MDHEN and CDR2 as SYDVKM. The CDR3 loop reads CASSLGARGETQYF. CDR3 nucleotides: TGTGCCAGCAGTTTGGGTGCAAGGGGAGAGACCCAGTACTTC.

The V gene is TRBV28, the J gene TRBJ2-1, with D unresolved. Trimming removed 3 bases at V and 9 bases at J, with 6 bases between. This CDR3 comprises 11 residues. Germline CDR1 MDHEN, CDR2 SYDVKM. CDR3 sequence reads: CASSLSGEQFF. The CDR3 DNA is TGTGCCAGCAGTTTGTCGGGTGAGCAGTTCTTC. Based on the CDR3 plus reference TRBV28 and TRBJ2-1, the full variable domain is DVKVTQSSRYLVKRTGEKVFLECVQDMDHENMFWYRQDPGLGLRLIYFSYDVKMKEKGDIPEGYSVSREKKERFSLILESASTNQTSMYLCASSLSGEQFFGPGTRLTVL.

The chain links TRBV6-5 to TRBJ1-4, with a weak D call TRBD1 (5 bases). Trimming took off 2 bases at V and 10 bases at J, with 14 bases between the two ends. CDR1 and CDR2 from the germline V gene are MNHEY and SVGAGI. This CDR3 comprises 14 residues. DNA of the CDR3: TGTGCCAGCAGTTACATGGGCATCCAGGGAAAACTGTTTTTT. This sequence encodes CASSYMGIQGKLFF.